This paragraph reports one TCR beta chain. The antigen is unknown. The table came from immunoSEQ multiplex PCR; TCRdb's copy has only in-frame clones and leaves some out. The sample has tens of thousands of clones, 65% to 80% seen once; the top ten hold 2.5% to 3%. Per germline, CDR1 WNHNN and CDR2 SYGVQD (reference sequence). J gave up 2 bases and V 3 bases, and 11 bases lay outside the gene matches. The CDR3 sequence is 17 residues long. These data are taken from a study of vaccination effects on CD4 cells after COVID-19. Antigen-specific CD4+ T cell clonotypes were called by their expansion after viral peptide-pool culture in ViraFEST. Isolating CD4+ T cells followed roughly ten days of culture. Vaccine recipients had no previous SARS-CoV-2 infection; their nucleocapsid antibodies were negative. Study results and caveats: Just 1 of 255 vaccine-induced clones in healthy recipients was cross-reactive. At late timepoints after vaccination, vaccine- and infection-induced clones shrank markedly.

The material was CD4+ T cells from PBMCs cultured with HCoV-NL63 spike peptides, obtained before COVID-19 vaccination. The V gene is TRBV10-1, the J gene TRBJ1-2; the match to TRBD1 covers 8 bases. This receptor was taken from a human donor who received a COVID-19 vaccine. CDR3 in amino acids: CASSENPGQGMNYGYTF. The CDR3 region has the DNA TGCGCCAGCAGTGAAAACCCCGGACAGGGTATGAACTATGGCTACACCTTC.